These T cell receptor beta chains were read from a single sample in a study of control samples from healthy donors and cancer patients. The method was immunoSEQ multiplex PCR; TCRdb's version includes in-frame clones alone and lacks a portion of them. The table lists fewer than 500,000 clones, more than 80% of them singletons, with 6% to 7% in the top ten. The sequencing sample was made of PBMCs. The receptor source for this set is a man aged 40-49 years with head and neck cancer. CDR3s include the opening cysteine and the closing phenylalanine or tryptophan. A D gene is named only where the DNA matches it firmly. Not all rows give a size; the values are once, few, many and, for expanded clones, a class.

j_gene	len	d_gene	v_gene	abundance	CDR3nt	CDR3aa
TRBJ1-2	15	NA	TRBV5-4	once	TGTGCCAGCAGCTTGGAGTCTTGGACGTCTTACGGCTACACCTTC	CASSLESWTSYGYTF
TRBJ2-1	15	TRBD2	TRBV6-5	NA	TGTGCCAGCTGGGCTAGCGGGAGGGGCTTCAATGAGCAGTTCTTC	CASWASGRGFNEQFF
TRBJ2-3	16	TRBD2	TRBV5-6	few	TGTGCCAGCAGCTTGGCTAGCGGGGGGGCCTCAGATACGCAGTATTTT	CASSLASGGASDTQYF
TRBJ2-3	13	NA	TRBV29-1	NA	TGCAGCGCGAGGAATAGGCTTACAGATACGCAGTATTTT	CSARNRLTDTQYF
TRBJ1-1	15	TRBD1	TRBV6-2/TRBV6-3	few	TGTGCCAGCAGTAAACAAACAGGCCAGGGGGCAGAAGCTTTCTTT	CASSKQTGQGAEAFF
TRBJ2-7	15	TRBD1	TRBV18	NA	TGTGCCAGCTCACCAACGGGACAGATGAGATACGAGCAGTACTTC	CASSPTGQMRYEQYF
TRBJ1-1	12	TRBD1	TRBV29-1	NA	TGCAGCGTGGGACCGGGACAGGACGGAGCTTTCTTT	CSVGPGQDGAFF
TRBJ2-1	12	NA	TRBV13	NA	TGTGCCAGCAGCTTGGCTAGTACTGAGCAGTTCTTC	CASSLASTEQFF
TRBJ2-2	12	NA	TRBV19	NA	TGTGCCAGTAGTATAGGGGGAGGGGAGCTGTTTTTT	CASSIGGGELFF
TRBJ2-5	16	NA	TRBV4-2	NA	TGTGCCAGCAGCCAGACCCTCGGTCCTGGGAAGGAGACCCAGTACTTC	CASSQTLGPGKETQYF
TRBJ2-1	16	NA	TRBV7-2	NA	TGTGCCAGCAGCTTAGGTCCGGGGTTATCCTACAATGAGCAGTTCTTC	CASSLGPGLSYNEQFF
TRBJ2-2	16	TRBD1	TRBV5-6	NA	TGTGCCAGCAGCCTACGACAGGGGGCGGCGACCGGGGAGCTGTTTTTT	CASSLRQGAATGELFF
TRBJ2-7	13	NA	TRBV28	NA	TGTGCCAGCAGCCCAGGGGCGGATTACGAGCAGTACTTC	CASSPGADYEQYF
TRBJ2-1	16	TRBD2	TRBV24-1	NA	TGTGCCACCAGTGACCCACTGACTAGCCTCCACAATGAGCAGTTCTTC	CATSDPLTSLHNEQFF
TRBJ1-4	16	TRBD1	TRBV5-1	NA	TGCGCCAGCAGCAGGGGACAGGGGGCGACTAATGAAAAACTGTTTTTT	CASSRGQGATNEKLFF
TRBJ2-1	15	TRBD2	TRBV7-3	NA	TGTGCCAGCAGCTTAACCCTAGCGGTGTACAATGAGCAGTTCTTC	CASSLTLAVYNEQFF
TRBJ2-7	13	NA	TRBV3-1/TRBV3-2	once	TGTGCCAGCAGCCAAGATCGACGGTACGAGCAGTACTTC	CASSQDRRYEQYF
TRBJ2-3	19	TRBD2	TRBV4-2	NA	TGTGCCAGCAGCCCTCTCGATTTACTAGCGGATACTAGCACAGATACGCAGTATTTT	CASSPLDLLADTSTDTQYF
TRBJ1-6	15	NA	TRBV7-9	NA	TGTGCCAGCAGCGGGAAGAGCCCGCGGAATTCACCCCTCCACTTT	CASSGKSPRNSPLHF
TRBJ2-7	14	TRBD1	TRBV7-7	few	TGTGCTAGCAGCTTACGGGACAGAGGGCACGAGCAGTACTTC	CASSLRDRGHEQYF
TRBJ1-2	12	NA	TRBV19	NA	TGTGCCAGTAGTCGGGGGGCTCGTGGCTACACCTTC	CASSRGARGYTF
TRBJ1-6	16	NA	TRBV28	NA	TGTGCCAGCACCCTCCGGCCAGAGGACTATAATTCACCCCTCCACTTT	CASTLRPEDYNSPLHF
TRBJ1-2	16	NA	TRBV13	NA	TGTGCCAGCAGCTTACCCTCGGACCTTCAGAACGACATCTACACCTTC	CASSLPSDLQNDIYTF
TRBJ2-2	16	NA	TRBV7-2	NA	TGTGCCAGCAGCTTTCGGTGGGGGGCTGGCACCGGGGAGCTGTTTTTT	CASSFRWGAGTGELFF
TRBJ1-5	12	NA	TRBV21-1	once	TGTGCCACCCTTAATGGAGTTCAGCCCCAGCATTTT	CATLNGVQPQHF
TRBJ1-1	15	NA	TRBV14	NA	TGTGCCAGCAGCCAGGAGACAGCGTTGAACACTGAAGCTTTCTTT	CASSQETALNTEAFF
TRBJ1-5	14	NA	TRBV19	NA	TGTGCCACCCTCCCTGGAAGGTTAGATCAGCCCCAGCATTTT	CATLPGRLDQPQHF
TRBJ2-7	17	TRBD2	TRBV5-1	NA	TGCGCCAGCAGCTTGGAGGGGCGGGGGGCGCCGTCCTACGAGCAGTACTTC	CASSLEGRGAPSYEQYF
TRBJ1-1	16	TRBD1	TRBV19	once	TGTGCCAGTAGTGACCGGGACAGGGACATGAACACTGAAGCTTTCTTT	CASSDRDRDMNTEAFF
TRBJ1-1	15	TRBD1	TRBV7-6	NA	TGTGCCAGCAGCTTAGCGAGAACAGGGGACACTGAAGCTTTCTTT	CASSLARTGDTEAFF
TRBJ1-2	15	NA	TRBV29-1	NA	TGCAGCGTTGAATGGAGAAACGCTGCCAACTATGGCTACACCTTC	CSVEWRNAANYGYTF
TRBJ1-1	13	NA	TRBV19	NA	TGTGCCAGTAAAGAGGAGTGGGGCACTGAAGCTTTCTTT	CASKEEWGTEAFF